The 16 T cell receptor beta chains below come from one sample, sequenced in a study of T cells in localized non-small cell lung cancer. TCRdb's copy holds only in-frame clones and misses some; the assay was immunoSEQ multiplex PCR. The sample holds about 70,000 clones, about 81% seen once. Sequencing used peripheral blood, obtained before any cancer treatment. These TCRs come from a female donor aged 60 or older with stage I lung adenocarcinoma.

This chain joins TRBV11-2 and TRBJ1-1; 7 bases map to TRBD1. Germline trimming cut 5 bases from V and 4 bases from J; bases unmatched to any gene: 7. This CDR3 is 14 amino acids long. CDR1 and CDR2 (germline): SGHAT, FQNNGV. The CDR3 spells CASSPRQGGTEAFF. The CDR3 coding sequence is TGTGCCAGCAGCCCAAGACAGGGTGGCACTGAAGCTTTCTTT.

The rearrangement uses TRBV11-3 and TRBJ2-1; 10 nucleotides align to TRBD1. CDR1 is SGHNT, CDR2 YENEEA, per germline. Unmatched junction bases numbered 13, after V lost 3 bases and J lost 5 bases. This CDR3 region has 18 residues. The CDR3 sequence: CASSFRTGGWPQDNEQFF. As DNA, the CDR3 is TGTGCCAGCAGCTTCAGGACAGGGGGATGGCCCCAGGACAATGAGCAGTTCTTC.

This sequence joins TRBV4-2 and TRBJ2-1; TRBD2 aligns across 9 bases. The germline V gene has CDR1 LGHNA and CDR2 YNFKEQ. This CDR3 is 16 amino acids long. V trimming: 3 bases; J trimming: 9 bases; junction bases outside the gene matches: 12. The CDR3 region is CASSHRSGSSMSEQFF. The DNA of the CDR3 is TGTGCCAGCAGCCATCGTAGCGGGAGTAGCATGAGTGAGCAGTTCTTC.

This chain joins TRBV4-3 and TRBJ2-1; tentative D call: TRBD2 (6 bases). The CDR3 sequence is 15 residues long. Deletions cut 1 base from V and 4 bases from J, with 11 bases between. Germline CDR1 is LGHNA and CDR2 is YSLEER. The CDR3 DNA follows: TGCGCCAGCAGCCAAGGGGAGCGGGTGTACAATGAGCAGTTCTTC. Its protein product is CASSQGERVYNEQFF.

This clone was recorded a few times. Other DNA sequences from this sample encode an identical CDR3 as well. The chain combines TRBV11-2 with TRBJ2-1, with TRBD2 matching 8 bases. Germline trimming cut 1 base from V and 3 bases from J; bases unmatched to any gene: 2. Germline loops: CDR1 SGHAT, CDR2 FQNNGV. The CDR3 is 15 residues long. CDR3: CASSLGLANYNEQFF. The CDR3 DNA reads as TGTGCCAGCAGCTTAGGACTAGCGAACTACAATGAGCAGTTCTTC.

This clone was seen once. V usage is TRBV6-1 and J usage is TRBJ2-7; D is possibly TRBD1 (5 bases). The CDR3 is 13 residues long. V lost 6 bases and J 3 bases, leaving 12 bases between the germline ends. CDR1 is MNHNS and CDR2 is SASEGT in the germline V gene. The DNA of the CDR3 is TGTGCCAGCAGCTCCCAGGGTTACTACGAGCAGTACTTC. This translates into CASSSQGYYEQYF.

The V and J genes are TRBV19 and TRBJ1-4; 9 bases align to TRBD1. This CDR3 has 15 amino acids. Germline values: CDR1 LNHDA, CDR2 SQIVND (reference sequence). With 6 bases clipped from V and 8 bases from J, the junction kept 10 bases outside the gene matches. CDR3 loop: CASSKADRGGEKLFF. CDR3 in DNA: TGTGCCAGTAGCAAGGCCGACAGGGGGGGAGAAAAACTGTTTTTT.

This clone was counted a few times. A read error may account for a junction end that differs from germline. The chain is built from TRBV7-7 and TRBJ1-5; TRBD1 agrees at 8 bases. Germline V gene lookup returns CDR1 SSHAT and CDR2 FNYEAQ (reference sequence). This CDR3 is 16 amino acids long. The DNA of the CDR3 is TGTGCTAGCAGCTCCGGTCACCCAGGGGGCTGCCAGCCCCAGCATTTT. Translation gives CASSSGHPGGCQPQHF.

This clone was counted once. The chain carries TRBV7-9 and TRBJ2-7; TRBD2 aligns across 8 bases. Germline-derived CDR1 and CDR2 are SEHNR and FQNEAQ (reference sequence). The CDR3 contains 16 residues. Germline trimming cut 1 base from V and 7 bases from J; bases unmatched to any gene: 12. The CDR3 protein is CASSLGLAGWGAEQYF. DNA for the CDR3: TGTGCCAGCAGCTTAGGTTTAGCGGGATGGGGAGCAGAGCAGTACTTC.

V is TRBV11-2 and J is TRBJ2-3; tentatively, D is TRBD1 (6 bases). Germline V CDR1 and CDR2: SGHAT, FQNNGV. V was trimmed by 5 bases and J by 5 bases, leaving 26 bases between them. CDR3 length equals 18 residues. The CDR3 here is CASSTRGGLGDTKDTQYF. CDR3 coding DNA: TGTGCCAGCAGCACAAGAGGGGGTCTGGGGGACACGAAAGATACGCAGTATTTT. Full variable domain (missing parts from reference TRBV11-2 and TRBJ2-3): EAGVAQSPRYKIIEKRQSVAFWCNPISGHATLYWYQQILGQGPKLLIQFQNNGVVDDSQLPKDRFSAERLKGVDSTLKIQPAKLEDSAVYLCASSTRGGLGDTKDTQYFGPGTRLTVL.

V usage is TRBV7-2 and J usage is TRBJ1-1; D remains unclear. This CDR3 comprises 14 residues. V lost 2 bases to trimming and J lost 3 bases, with 10 bases between them. The germline V gene encodes CDR1 SGHTA and CDR2 FQGNSA. CDR3 sequence: CASSLPGRDTEAFF. The CDR3 DNA reads as TGTGCCAGCAGCTTACCCGGGAGGGACACTGAAGCTTTCTTT.

This clone appeared a few times. V usage is TRBV7-8 and J usage is TRBJ2-7, with D hard to call. This CDR3 contains 15 residues. V dropped 4 bases and J dropped 6 bases, with 19 bases sitting between them. CDR1 SGHVS and CDR2 FQNEAQ come from the germline V gene. This CDR3 is CASSSQRVHSGEQYF. DNA of the CDR3: TGTGCCAGCAGCTCCCAAAGGGTCCATTCGGGCGAGCAGTACTTC.

The CDR3 protein is CASSPTAGPDTQYF. CDR3 DNA sequence: TGTGCCAGCTCACCAACGGCAGGGCCAGATACGCAGTATTTT. The V gene is TRBV18, the J gene TRBJ2-3, with D maybe TRBD1 (5 bases). V gave up 2 bases and J gave up 4 bases, with 10 bases separating them. CDR1 is KGHSH, CDR2 LQKENI, per germline. The CDR3 sequence is 14 residues long.

The chain combines TRBV4-3 with TRBJ2-7, with D uncertain. V dropped 0 bases and J dropped 6 bases, with 12 bases sitting between them. Germline assignment: CDR1 LGHNA and CDR2 YSLEER. There are 14 residues in the CDR3. The DNA for the CDR3 is TGCGCCAGCAGCCAAGATTTTCAGACCGGCGAGCAGTACTTC. Protein product: CASSQDFQTGEQYF.

The chain uses TRBV7-6 and TRBJ1-1, with 8 bases fitting TRBD1. Trimming removed 7 bases from V and 4 bases from J; junction bases left unmatched: 11. Germline V gene sequence: CDR1 SGHVS, CDR2 FNYEAQ. CDR3 size: 15 residues. This CDR3 is CASNPTGDFRTEAFF. CDR3 bases: TGTGCCAGCAACCCGACAGGGGATTTCCGCACTGAAGCTTTCTTT.

Only a few counts were recorded for this clone. The J gene is TRBJ2-5, the V gene TRBV4-1; 8 nucleotides agree with TRBD2. V was clipped by 1 base and J by 3 bases; unmatched bases: 1. The CDR3 loop spans 14 amino acids. The germline V gene encodes CDR1 MGHRA and CDR2 YSYEKL. The CDR3 DNA follows: TGCGCCAGCAGCCAAGTTAGCGGGGAAGAGACCCAGTACTTC. Translation gives CASSQVSGEETQYF.